This T cell receptor (beta chain) comes out of a study of CD8+CD57+ T cells in acquired aplastic anemia. Overall study: Sorted CD4+ and CD8+ cells gave an average of roughly 3.2 ug of DNA.

Germline values: CDR1 GTSNPN, CDR2 SVGIG (reference sequence). Trimming took 1 base from V and 7 from J, leaving 14 bases between them. The CDR3 is 15 amino acids. Profiling of TCR beta VDJ combinations and CDR3 sequences used genomic DNA as template. Each CDR3 protein gets one entry after TCRdb re-called the reads with MiXCR. The table includes 170,000 or so distinct CDR3 sequences, around half detected once. Flow cytometry had shown expanded CD8+CD57+ cells in the patients chosen for sequencing. No patient had been given any therapy when blood was sampled. The sequenced material came from sorted CD4+, CD8+, or CD8+CD57+ T cells (not recorded which) from PBMCs. This clonotype originated in a human donor with aplastic anemia. V is TRBV30 and J is TRBJ1-6; no clear D gene. As DNA, the CDR3 is TGTGCCTGGAGTGAACGGAAACTAGGGAATTCACCCCTCCACTTT. Amino acids: CAWSERKLGNSPLHF.